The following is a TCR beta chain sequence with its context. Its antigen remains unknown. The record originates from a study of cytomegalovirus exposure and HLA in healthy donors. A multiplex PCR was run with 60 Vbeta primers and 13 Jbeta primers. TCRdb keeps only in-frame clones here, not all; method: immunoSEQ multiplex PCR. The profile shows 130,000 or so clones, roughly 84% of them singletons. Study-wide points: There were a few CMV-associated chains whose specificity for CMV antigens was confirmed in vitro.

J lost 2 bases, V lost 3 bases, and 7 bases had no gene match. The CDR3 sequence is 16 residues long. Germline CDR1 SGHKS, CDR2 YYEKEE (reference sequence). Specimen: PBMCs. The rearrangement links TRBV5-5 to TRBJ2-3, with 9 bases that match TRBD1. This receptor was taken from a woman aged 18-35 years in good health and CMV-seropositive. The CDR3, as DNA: TGTGCCAGCAGCTCTGACAGGGGGTTACTCACAGATACGCAGTATTTT. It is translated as CASSSDRGLLTDTQYF.